The sequence of this T cell receptor (beta chain) was determined in a study of Ad26.COV2.S vaccination and SARS-CoV-2 variants. Whole-study context: In the COV1001 trial, the donor was in the Ad26.COV2.S arm. The vaccine Ad26.COV2.S was put into the muscle once, or twice with 56 days between.

Treatment: around 19 received Ad26.COV2.S at low or high dose, single or two shots; about 5 received placebo; per-sample allocation not given. Collection of samples fell on day 63 after the first vaccine or placebo injection. An adult aged 18-55 years in Boston served as the donor. The CDR3 consists of 11 residues. With 5 bases removed from V and 10 bases from J, the gap between germline ends came to 11 bases. Germline CDR1 is SEHNR and CDR2 is FQNEAQ (reference sequence). Here immunoSEQ multiplex PCR was the method, and the copy in TCRdb shows in-frame clones only, minus some. The sample yields more than 300,000 clones, less than 90% seen once.

This sequence was found in a person aged 18-60 years who received the Ad26.COV2.S COVID-19 vaccine or a placebo. Sample: peripheral blood, taken in a trial of Ad26.COV2.S vaccine versus placebo. The chain uses TRBV7-9 and TRBJ2-5; D is perhaps TRBD1 (6 bases). CDR3 loop: CASSRTVDQYF. The CDR3 coding sequence is TGTGCCAGCAGCCGGACAGTCGACCAGTACTTC.